The subject of this entry is one T cell receptor beta chain. The CDR3 has 14 amino acids. From germline, CDR1 is MNHEY and CDR2 SVGAGI. V lost 6 bases to trimming and J lost 5 bases, with 17 bases between them. TCRdb's table, derived via immunoSEQ multiplex PCR, lists solely in-frame clones and lacks some. The sample has 120,000 or so clones, over 75% seen once. This specimen belongs to a study of control samples from healthy donors and cancer patients. This chain connects TRBV6-5 to TRBJ2-7, with D possibly TRBD1 on 8 matching bases. The specimen was PBMCs. This TCR derives from a woman aged 60-75 years with lung cancer. CDR3 region: CASRRDTGGDEQYF. The CDR3, as DNA: TGTGCCAGCAGGAGAGACACAGGGGGGGACGAGCAGTACTTC.